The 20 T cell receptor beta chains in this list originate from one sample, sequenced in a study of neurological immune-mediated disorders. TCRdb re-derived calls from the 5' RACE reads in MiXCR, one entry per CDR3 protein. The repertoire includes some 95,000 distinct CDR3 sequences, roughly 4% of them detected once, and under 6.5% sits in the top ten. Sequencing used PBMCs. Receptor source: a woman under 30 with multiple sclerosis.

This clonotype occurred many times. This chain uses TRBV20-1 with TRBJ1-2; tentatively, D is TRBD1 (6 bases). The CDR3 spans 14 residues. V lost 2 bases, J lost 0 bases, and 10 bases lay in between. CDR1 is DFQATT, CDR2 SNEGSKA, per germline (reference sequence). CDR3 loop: CSARLAGANYGYTF. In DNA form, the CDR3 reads TGCAGTGCTAGACTGGCAGGGGCTAACTATGGCTACACCTTC.

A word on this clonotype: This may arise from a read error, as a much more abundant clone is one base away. CDR3 DNA sequence: TGCGACAGCAGCTTGGTCCAAGAGACCCAGTACTTC. Translation: CDSSLVQETQYF. The rearrangement uses TRBV5-1 and TRBJ2-5; D remains ambiguous. The CDR3 loop spans 12 amino acids. CDR1 SGHRS and CDR2 YFSETQ come from the germline V gene.

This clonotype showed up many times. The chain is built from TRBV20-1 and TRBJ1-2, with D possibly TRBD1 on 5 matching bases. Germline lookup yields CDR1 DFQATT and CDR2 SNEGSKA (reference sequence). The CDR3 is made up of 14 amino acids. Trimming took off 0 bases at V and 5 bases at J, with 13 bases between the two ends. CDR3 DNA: TGCAGTGCTAGAGAAGTTGCGGGGGGTTATGGCTACACCTTC. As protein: CSAREVAGGYGYTF.

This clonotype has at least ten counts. The chain's CDR3 is CASSSRYRGFGNEQFF. CDR3 coding DNA: TGTGCCAGCAGTTCCCGATACAGGGGGTTCGGCAATGAGCAGTTCTTC. This chain links TRBV6-5 with TRBJ2-1; 8 bases are a match to TRBD1. Per germline, CDR1 MNHEY and CDR2 SVGAGI. There are 16 residues in the CDR3. Trimming cost V 4 bases and J 6 bases; bases outside gene matches: 11.

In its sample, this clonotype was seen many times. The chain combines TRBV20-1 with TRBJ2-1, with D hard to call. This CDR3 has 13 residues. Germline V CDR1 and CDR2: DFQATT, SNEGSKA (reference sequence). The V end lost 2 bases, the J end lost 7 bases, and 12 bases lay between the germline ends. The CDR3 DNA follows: TGCAGTGCTAGATACTCCGTTCGGAATGAGCAGTTCTTC. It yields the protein CSARYSVRNEQFF.

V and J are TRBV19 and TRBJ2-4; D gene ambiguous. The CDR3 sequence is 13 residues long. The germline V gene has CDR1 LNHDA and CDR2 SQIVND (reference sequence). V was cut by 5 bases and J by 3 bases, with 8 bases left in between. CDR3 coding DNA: TGTGCCAGTAGTGTTGACGGCAAAAACATTCAGTACTTC. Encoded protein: CASSVDGKNIQYF.

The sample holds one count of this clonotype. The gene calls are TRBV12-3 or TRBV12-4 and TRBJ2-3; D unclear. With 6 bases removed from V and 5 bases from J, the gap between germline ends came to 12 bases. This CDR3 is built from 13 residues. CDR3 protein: CASSSPMGDTQYF. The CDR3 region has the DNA TGTGCCAGCAGCTCCCCCATGGGAGATACGCAGTATTTT.

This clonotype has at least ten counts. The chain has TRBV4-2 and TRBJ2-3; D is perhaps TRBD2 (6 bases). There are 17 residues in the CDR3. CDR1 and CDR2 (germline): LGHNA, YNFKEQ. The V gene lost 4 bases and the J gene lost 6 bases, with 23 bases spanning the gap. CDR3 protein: CASSRKEGGGAGDTQYF. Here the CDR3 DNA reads TGTGCCAGCAGCCGCAAAGAAGGAGGAGGGGCAGGGGATACGCAGTATTTT.

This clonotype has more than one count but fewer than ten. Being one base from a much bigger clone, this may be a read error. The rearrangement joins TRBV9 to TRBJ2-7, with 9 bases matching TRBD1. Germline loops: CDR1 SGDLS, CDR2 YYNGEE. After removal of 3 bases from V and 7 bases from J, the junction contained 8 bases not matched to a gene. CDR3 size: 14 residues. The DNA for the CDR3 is TGTGCCAGCAGCGGTGGACAGGGGTTCGAAGAGCAGTACTTC. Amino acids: CASSGGQGFEEQYF.

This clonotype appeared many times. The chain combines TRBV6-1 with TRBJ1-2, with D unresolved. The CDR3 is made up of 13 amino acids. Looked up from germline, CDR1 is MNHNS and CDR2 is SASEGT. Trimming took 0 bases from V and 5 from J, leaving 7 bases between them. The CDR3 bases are TGTGCCAGCAGTGAAGCAAGGGTGTATGGCTACACCTTC. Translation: CASSEARVYGYTF.

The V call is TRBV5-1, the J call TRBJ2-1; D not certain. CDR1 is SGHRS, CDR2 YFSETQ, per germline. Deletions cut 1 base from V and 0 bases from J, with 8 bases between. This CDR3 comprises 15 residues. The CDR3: CASSLTVYSYNEQFF. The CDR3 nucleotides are TGCGCCAGCAGCTTGACAGTTTACTCCTACAATGAGCAGTTCTTC.

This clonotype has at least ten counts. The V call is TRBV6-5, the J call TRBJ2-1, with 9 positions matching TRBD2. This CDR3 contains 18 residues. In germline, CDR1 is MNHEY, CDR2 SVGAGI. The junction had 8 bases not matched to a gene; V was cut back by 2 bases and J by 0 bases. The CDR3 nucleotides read TGTGCCAGCAGTTACACTACAAGCGGGGGGTCCTCCTACAATGAGCAGTTCTTC. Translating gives CASSYTTSGGSSYNEQFF.

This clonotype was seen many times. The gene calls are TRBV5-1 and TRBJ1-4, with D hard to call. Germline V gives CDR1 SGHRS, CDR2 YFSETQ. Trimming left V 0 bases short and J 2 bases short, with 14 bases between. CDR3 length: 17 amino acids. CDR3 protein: CASSLGLNLGTNEKLFF. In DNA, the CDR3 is TGCGCCAGCAGCTTGGGACTCAACCTCGGGACTAATGAAAAACTGTTTTTT.

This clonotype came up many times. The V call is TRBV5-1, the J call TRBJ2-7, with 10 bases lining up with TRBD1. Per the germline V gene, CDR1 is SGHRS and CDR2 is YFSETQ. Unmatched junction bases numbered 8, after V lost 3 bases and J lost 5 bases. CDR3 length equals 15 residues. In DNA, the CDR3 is TGCGCCAGCAGCTCCGGGACAGGGGAAGGGGACGAGCAGTACTTC. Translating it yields CASSSGTGEGDEQYF.

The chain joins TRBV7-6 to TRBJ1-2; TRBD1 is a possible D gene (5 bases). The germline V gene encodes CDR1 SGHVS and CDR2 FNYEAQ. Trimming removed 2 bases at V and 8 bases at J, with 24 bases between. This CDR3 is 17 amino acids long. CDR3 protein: CASSLFQSQGTREGYTF. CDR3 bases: TGTGCCAGCAGCTTATTTCAGTCTCAGGGCACAAGGGAAGGCTACACCTTC. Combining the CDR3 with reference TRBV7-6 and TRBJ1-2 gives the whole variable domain GAGVSQSPRYKVTKRGQDVALRCDPISGHVSLYWYRQALGQGPEFLTYFNYEAQQDKSGLPNDRFSAERPEGSISTLTIQRTEQRDSAMYRCASSLFQSQGTREGYTFGSGTRLTVV.

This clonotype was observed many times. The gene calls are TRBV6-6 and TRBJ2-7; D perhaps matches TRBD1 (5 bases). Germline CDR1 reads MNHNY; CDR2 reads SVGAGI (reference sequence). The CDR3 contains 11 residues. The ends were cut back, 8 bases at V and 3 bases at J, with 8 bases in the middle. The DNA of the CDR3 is TGTGCCAGCGATAGGGGCTACGAGCAGTACTTC. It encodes CASDRGYEQYF.

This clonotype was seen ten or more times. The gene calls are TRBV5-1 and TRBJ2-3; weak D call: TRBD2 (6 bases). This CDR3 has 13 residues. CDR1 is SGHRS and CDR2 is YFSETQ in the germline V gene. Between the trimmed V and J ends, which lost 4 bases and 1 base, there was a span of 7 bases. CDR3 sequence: CASSERGTDTQYF. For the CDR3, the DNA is TGCGCCAGCAGCGAGCGGGGCACAGATACGCAGTATTTT. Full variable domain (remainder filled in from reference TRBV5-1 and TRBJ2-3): KAGVTQTPRYLIKTRGQQVTLSCSPISGHRSVSWYQQTPGQGLQFLFEYFSETQRNKGNFPGRFSGRQFSNSRSEMNVSTLELGDSALYLCASSERGTDTQYFGPGTRLTVL.

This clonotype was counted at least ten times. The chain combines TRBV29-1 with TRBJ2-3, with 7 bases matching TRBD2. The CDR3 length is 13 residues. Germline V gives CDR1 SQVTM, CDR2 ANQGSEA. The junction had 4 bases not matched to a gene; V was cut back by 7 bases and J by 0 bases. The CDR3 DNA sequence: TGCAGCGGGAGCGGGACTAGCACAGATACGCAGTATTTT. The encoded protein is CSGSGTSTDTQYF.

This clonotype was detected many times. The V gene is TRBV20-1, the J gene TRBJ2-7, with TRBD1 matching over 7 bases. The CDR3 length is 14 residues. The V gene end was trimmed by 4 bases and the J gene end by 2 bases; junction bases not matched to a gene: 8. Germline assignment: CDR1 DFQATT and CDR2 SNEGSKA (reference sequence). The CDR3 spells CSANLPGGAYEQYF. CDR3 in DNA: TGCAGTGCTAACTTGCCAGGGGGAGCCTACGAGCAGTACTTC.

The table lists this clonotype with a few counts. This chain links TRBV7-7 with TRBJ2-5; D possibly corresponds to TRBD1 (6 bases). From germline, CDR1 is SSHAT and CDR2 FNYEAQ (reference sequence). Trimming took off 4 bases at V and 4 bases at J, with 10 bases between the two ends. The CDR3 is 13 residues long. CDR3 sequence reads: CASSWDTRETQYF. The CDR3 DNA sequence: TGTGCCAGCAGCTGGGACACCCGAGAGACCCAGTACTTC.